The 21 T cell receptor beta chains reported below all come from one sample, sequenced in a study of cytomegalovirus exposure and HLA in healthy donors. Amplification used 60 Vbeta primers and 13 Jbeta primers. Sequenced by immunoSEQ multiplex PCR; TCRdb stores in-frame clones only, minus some. The repertoire consists of about 140,000 clones, with approximately 79% occurring once and the leading ten covering about 1.3%. Sequenced input: PBMCs. These receptors were obtained from a female donor in good health and CMV-seronegative.

The genes are TRBV14 and TRBJ2-7, with 10 positions matching TRBD1. This CDR3 contains 13 residues. The germline V gene encodes CDR1 SGHDN and CDR2 FVKESK. The V segment lost 4 bases and the J segment 4 bases; nucleotides outside the gene matches: 1. CDR3 DNA: TGTGCCAGCAGCCCGGGACAGGGGTACGAGCAGTACTTC. This sequence encodes CASSPGQGYEQYF.

This clone was detected a few times. The genes are TRBV29-1 and TRBJ1-2; D is unclear. CDR1 and CDR2 from the germline V gene are SQVTM and ANQGSEA. CDR3 length equals 12 residues. V was trimmed by 5 bases and J by 8 bases, leaving 15 bases between them. Written as DNA, the CDR3 is TGCAGCGTTCGTATCGACTCTCAGGGCTACACCTTC. Translating gives CSVRIDSQGYTF.

V and J are TRBV5-1 and TRBJ2-3; the match to TRBD2 covers 13 bases. This CDR3 contains 17 residues. Looked up from germline, CDR1 is SGHRS and CDR2 is YFSETQ. Germline trimming cut 4 bases from V and 4 bases from J; bases unmatched to any gene: 9. CDR3: CASSPGTSGNGADTQYF. The DNA for the CDR3 is TGCGCCAGCAGCCCCGGGACTAGCGGGAACGGTGCAGATACGCAGTATTTT.

V and J are TRBV19 and TRBJ1-5; maybe TRBD1 (6 bases). CDR3 length equals 15 residues. Trimming pared 4 bases from V and 5 bases from J, leaving 15 bases between. The germline CDR1 and CDR2 sequences are LNHDA and SQIVND (reference sequence). CDR3 DNA: TGTGCCAGTAGTAACTCCGGGACACATGATCAGCCCCAGCATTTT. It is translated as CASSNSGTHDQPQHF.

Regarding this clone: One junction end does not reproduce the germline sequence, and a read error may be involved. The V call is TRBV30, the J call TRBJ1-1; weak D call: TRBD1 (6 bases). Germline lookup yields CDR1 GTSNPN and CDR2 SVGIG (reference sequence). The CDR3 totals 14 residues. CDR3: CACPEGGLNTEALF. In DNA, the CDR3 is TGTGCCTGCCCGGAGGGGGGGTTGAACACTGAAGCTTTATTT.

This chain connects TRBV5-6 to TRBJ2-3; TRBD1 matches at 8 bases. This CDR3 comprises 16 residues. J gave up 5 bases and V 4 bases, and 12 bases lay outside the gene matches. Germline V gene sequence: CDR1 SGHDT, CDR2 YYEEEE. In DNA form, the CDR3 reads TGTGCCAGCAGCCTAGGACAGGGTATTGCCCTAGATACGCAGTATTTT. Translation: CASSLGQGIALDTQYF. Complete variable domain (other parts from reference TRBV5-6 and TRBJ2-3): DAGVTQSPTHLIKTRGQQVTLRCSPKSGHDTVSWYQQALGQGPQFIFQYYEEEERQRGNFPDRFSGHQFPNYSSELNVNALLLGDSALYLCASSLGQGIALDTQYFGPGTRLTVL.

The J gene is TRBJ1-2, the V gene TRBV2, with 7 nucleotides matching TRBD1. Germline CDR1 is SNHLY and CDR2 is FYNNEI. The CDR3 length is 13 residues. J gave up 4 bases and V 6 bases, and 5 bases lay outside the gene matches. This chain's CDR3 is CASSSQGGYGYTF. DNA for the CDR3: TGTGCCAGCAGCTCGCAGGGGGGCTATGGCTACACCTTC.

This chain uses TRBV28 with TRBJ1-1, with 9 nucleotides matching TRBD1. CDR3 length equals 14 residues. Germline V CDR1 and CDR2: MDHEN, SYDVKM. V gave up 5 bases and J gave up 6 bases; unmatched junction bases: 7. CDR3 protein: CASSNPGQGPEAFF. The CDR3 nucleotides read TGTGCCAGCAGTAACCCGGGACAGGGCCCTGAAGCTTTCTTT.

This clone was recorded only once. J is TRBJ2-5 and V is TRBV29-1, with TRBD1 identical over 10 bases. CDR3 length: 15 residues. Germline trimming cut 4 bases from V and 5 bases from J; bases unmatched to any gene: 10. Looked up from germline, CDR1 is SQVTM and CDR2 is ANQGSEA. CDR3 in DNA: TGCAGCGTTGTGACAGGGGGCGACCCCACGGAGACCCAGTACTTC. This translates into CSVVTGGDPTETQYF.

The genes are TRBV28 and TRBJ2-1; 15 nucleotides agree with TRBD2. V lost 5 bases and J lost 8; bases outside the gene matches: 7. This CDR3 comprises 16 residues. Germline CDR1 MDHEN, CDR2 SYDVKM. The CDR3: CASSLGLAGGPHEQFF. For the CDR3, the DNA is TGTGCCAGCAGTCTCGGACTAGCGGGAGGGCCGCATGAGCAGTTCTTC.

The chain carries TRBV10-3 and TRBJ1-4, with 7 nucleotides matching TRBD1. The V gene's germline CDR1 is ENHRY and CDR2 SYGVKD. The junction had 15 bases not matched to a gene; V was cut back by 4 bases and J by 7 bases. There are 17 residues in the CDR3. For the CDR3, the DNA is TGTGCCATCAGTGCCGGGAGGGGGGACAGTAAGGGTGAAAAACTGTTTTTT. Amino acid sequence: CAISAGRGDSKGEKLFF.

The chain is built from TRBV6-5 and TRBJ2-2, with 9 bases aligning to TRBD1. From germline, CDR1 is MNHEY and CDR2 SVGAGI. V lost 4 bases to trimming and J lost 4 bases; unmatched junction nucleotides: 4. This CDR3 is 15 amino acids long. CDR3: CASSSGTGRTGELFF. CDR3 sequence (DNA): TGTGCCAGCAGTTCCGGGACAGGGCGCACCGGGGAGCTGTTTTTT.

The V gene is TRBV6-5, the J gene TRBJ1-3; TRBD1 aligns across 9 bases. This CDR3 is 14 amino acids long. Germline V gene lookup returns CDR1 MNHEY and CDR2 SVGAGI. The V segment lost 5 bases and the J segment 5 bases; nucleotides outside the gene matches: 4. The CDR3 region has the DNA TGTGCCAGCAGTAAACAGGGGGCTCGAAACACCATATATTTT. Translating gives CASSKQGARNTIYF.

Only one count was recorded for this clone. V gene TRBV2 combines with J gene TRBJ2-7; a weak D match, TRBD1 (6 bases). The CDR3 is made up of 14 amino acids. Looked up from germline, CDR1 is SNHLY and CDR2 is FYNNEI. Trimming pared 1 base from V and 3 bases from J, leaving 10 bases between. The CDR3 DNA reads as TGTGCCAGCAGTGAAGGTGGGGGCGGCTACGAGCAGTACTTC. Translation gives CASSEGGGGYEQYF. The full variable domain, with the rest looked up from reference TRBV2 and TRBJ2-7, is EPEVTQTPSHQVTQMGQEVILRCVPISNHLYFYWYRQILGQKVEFLVSFYNNEISEKSEIFDDQFSVERPDGSNFTLKIRSTKLEDSAMYFCASSEGGGGYEQYFGPGTRLTVT.

This clone was observed a few times. J is TRBJ2-7 and V is TRBV27; D might be TRBD1 (6 bases). This CDR3 has 13 amino acids. Germline values: CDR1 MNHEY, CDR2 SMNVEV (reference sequence). Trimming removed 6 bases at V and 2 bases at J, with 11 bases between. The CDR3 bases are TGTGCCAGCAGCCGGGACAAAACCTACGAGCAGTACTTC. Translation: CASSRDKTYEQYF.

The chain recombines TRBV6-5 with TRBJ2-5; no firm D call. The germline V and J ends were trimmed by 2 bases and 1 base, with 11 bases remaining between them. Germline V gives CDR1 MNHEY, CDR2 SVGAGI. The CDR3 extends over 15 amino acids. The CDR3 reads CASSYGLKSQETQYF. The DNA for the CDR3 is TGTGCCAGCAGTTACGGGCTTAAGAGCCAAGAGACCCAGTACTTC.

The J gene is TRBJ2-7, the V gene TRBV29-1; 7 bases fit TRBD1. There are 14 residues in the CDR3. V lost 5 bases and J lost 3; bases outside the gene matches: 10. CDR1 is SQVTM, CDR2 ANQGSEA, per germline. The CDR3 spells CSVHFEGQYYEQYF. DNA for the CDR3: TGCAGCGTTCATTTCGAGGGACAGTACTACGAGCAGTACTTC.

This sequence joins TRBV5-8 and TRBJ2-7, with a possible D match to TRBD1 (7 bases). V was pared by 3 bases and J by 5 bases, with 15 bases between. The CDR3 runs 14 residues. Per germline, CDR1 SGHTS and CDR2 YDEGEE. The CDR3 DNA reads TGTGCCAGCAGCTGGCGGAGGGGGCTTGACGAGCAGTACTTC. It encodes CASSWRRGLDEQYF.

This chain joins TRBV11-2 and TRBJ1-4, with D unclear. V shed 2 bases and J shed 0 bases, with 10 bases lying between them. Per germline, CDR1 SGHAT and CDR2 FQNNGV. The CDR3 runs 16 residues. The CDR3 DNA sequence: TGTGCCAGCAGCTTATCGGGGAGGGCAACTAATGAAAAACTGTTTTTT. Protein product: CASSLSGRATNEKLFF.

This chain links TRBV2 with TRBJ1-1; 7 bases are shared with TRBD1. This CDR3 is built from 14 residues. Trimming cost V 4 bases and J 1 base; bases outside gene matches: 3. Germline lookup yields CDR1 SNHLY and CDR2 FYNNEI. The CDR3 DNA sequence: TGTGCCAGCAGTGTTGAGGGGGCGAACACTGAAGCTTTCTTT. Translating gives CASSVEGANTEAFF.

The chain recombines TRBV27 with TRBJ2-7; 8 bases are a match to TRBD2. Germline trimming cut 4 bases from V and 5 bases from J; bases unmatched to any gene: 7. CDR1 is MNHEY and CDR2 is SMNVEV in the germline V gene (reference sequence). There are 14 residues in the CDR3. CDR3 sequence (DNA): TGTGCCAGCAGTTCGGGACTAGTTTTCGACGAGCAGTACTTC. Translation: CASSSGLVFDEQYF.